A single sample is the source of the 19 T cell receptor beta chains below, sequenced in a study of long-term antiretroviral therapy in people with HIV. Assay version v3.0 of immunoSEQ was used, and it was run at survey level. Assay used: immunoSEQ multiplex PCR; TCRdb lists only in-frame clones, some missing. The table has tens of thousands of clones, over 80% seen once. The sample consisted of unsorted PBMCs, taken 3.2 years before starting antiretroviral therapy. Every receptor here comes from a man aged 45 to 65 with HIV.

This clone appeared a single time. This chain links TRBV10-1 with TRBJ2-2, with D perhaps TRBD1 (6 bases). Germline assignment: CDR1 WNHNN and CDR2 SYGVQD (reference sequence). The CDR3 loop spans 14 amino acids. The V end was cut by 5 bases, the J end by 6 bases, with 13 bases between. CDR3 DNA sequence: TGCGCCAGCAGTCCCATCTCAGGGGCCGGGGAGCTGTTTTTT. Its protein product is CASSPISGAGELFF.

This clone has only a few counts. The chain combines TRBV5-6 with TRBJ2-7; D is unclear. Trimming removed 0 bases at V and 4 bases at J, with 14 bases between. The germline V gene has CDR1 SGHDT and CDR2 YYEEEE. The CDR3 has 15 amino acids. CDR3 region: CASSLAMDPEYEQYF. The CDR3 DNA reads as TGTGCCAGCAGCTTGGCCATGGACCCTGAATACGAGCAGTACTTC.

This clone was detected once. This rearrangement joins TRBV6-4 to TRBJ2-3; D may correspond to TRBD1 or TRBD2 (5 bases each). The CDR3 length is 14 residues. V was trimmed by 7 bases and J by 9 bases, leaving 20 bases between them. Germline values: CDR1 MRHNA, CDR2 SNTAGT. DNA for the CDR3: TGTGCCAGCACCACAGGCCCTATCACGGGGACGCAGTATTTT. Translated, it gives CASTTGPITGTQYF.

The V and J genes are TRBV7-2 and TRBJ1-5; D call uncertain. The V gene lost 2 bases and the J gene lost 6 bases, with 11 bases spanning the gap. The CDR3 contains 14 residues. Germline CDR1 and CDR2: SGHTA and FQGNSA. The CDR3 protein is CASSLQGRGQPQHF. The CDR3 DNA reads TGTGCCAGCAGCTTACAAGGACGGGGTCAGCCCCAGCATTTT.

The gene calls are TRBV11-1 and TRBJ2-7; 9 bases line up with TRBD2. This CDR3 spans 15 amino acids. Germline V gene data show CDR1 as SGHAT and CDR2 as FQDESV (reference sequence). The ends lost 1 base at V and 2 bases at J; junction bases unmatched: 3. CDR3 loop: CASSLGSGSPYEQYF. DNA of the CDR3: TGTGCCAGCAGCTTAGGTAGCGGGAGTCCCTACGAGCAGTACTTC.

This chain connects TRBV6-6 to TRBJ2-5; D unresolved. Deletions cut 3 bases from V and 2 bases from J, with 4 bases between. This CDR3 comprises 12 residues. From germline, CDR1 is MNHNY and CDR2 SVGAGI (reference sequence). CDR3 sequence: CASSYGQETQYF. The CDR3 region has the DNA TGTGCCAGCAGTTATGGTCAAGAGACCCAGTACTTC.

This clone has only one observation. The rearrangement joins TRBV7-9 to TRBJ1-1, with no clear D. The germline gives CDR1 SEHNR, CDR2 FQNEAQ (reference sequence). CDR3 length equals 13 residues. V shed 2 bases and J shed 1 base, with 5 bases lying between them. This chain's CDR3 is CASSLTENTEAFF. In DNA, the CDR3 is TGTGCCAGCAGCTTAACAGAGAACACTGAAGCTTTCTTT. The variable domain in full, completed from reference TRBV7-9 and TRBJ1-1, reads DTGVSQNPRHKITKRGQNVTFRCDPISEHNRLYWYRQTLGQGPEFLTYFQNEAQLEKSRLLSDRFSAERPKGSFSTLEIQRTEQGDSAMYLCASSLTENTEAFFGQGTRLTVV.

By share, this clone ranks as medium-sized (0.01 to 0.1%). This specimen includes other DNA sequences encoding the same CDR3. V usage is TRBV7-6 and J usage is TRBJ2-7; 9 nucleotides match TRBD1. The germline V gene encodes CDR1 SGHVS and CDR2 FNYEAQ. CDR3 length equals 15 residues. The V segment lost 2 bases and the J segment 6 bases; nucleotides outside the gene matches: 8. CDR3 amino acids: CASSLLGQGTSEQYF. The CDR3 DNA reads TGTGCCAGCAGCTTATTGGGACAGGGTACGAGCGAGCAGTACTTC.

This chain joins TRBV10-3 and TRBJ2-5, with TRBD2 matching over 10 bases. V shed 2 bases, J shed 5 bases, and the junction held 2 bases outside the gene matches. Germline V gene lookup returns CDR1 ENHRY and CDR2 SYGVKD. The CDR3 contains 14 residues. The CDR3 DNA follows: TGTGCCATCAGTGAGCGGACTAGCGGTGAGACCCAGTACTTC. Translated, it gives CAISERTSGETQYF.

The chain joins TRBV5-1 to TRBJ2-1, with 15 nucleotides matching TRBD2. The V and J ends lost 4 bases and 0 bases, in that order; junction bases with no gene match: 11. Germline values: CDR1 SGHRS, CDR2 YFSETQ. CDR3 length: 20 residues. The chain's CDR3 is CASSLTPGLAGGLSYNEQFF. The CDR3, as DNA: TGCGCCAGCAGCCTGACACCGGGACTAGCGGGAGGCCTCTCCTACAATGAGCAGTTCTTC.

The chain is built from TRBV10-3 and TRBJ1-2; D gene uncertain. V was shortened by 4 bases and J by 0 bases, with 12 bases between the two germline ends. Looked up from germline, CDR1 is ENHRY and CDR2 is SYGVKD. The CDR3 runs 15 residues. The CDR3 DNA is TGTGCCATCAGTGTAAACCGAGGGACTAACTATGGCTACACCTTC. Its translation is CAISVNRGTNYGYTF.

The V call is TRBV5-5, the J call TRBJ1-1, with D perhaps TRBD1 (5 bases). The CDR3 runs to 13 residues. V shed 5 bases and J shed 5 bases, with 13 bases lying between them. Per the germline V gene, CDR1 is SGHKS and CDR2 is YYEKEE (reference sequence). CDR3: CASSPDSLTEAFF. The CDR3 DNA reads as TGTGCCAGCAGTCCTGACAGCCTAACTGAAGCTTTCTTT.

The chain links TRBV11-2 to TRBJ1-2; 7 positions match TRBD1. V was clipped by 3 bases and J by 7 bases; unmatched bases: 2. The germline CDR1 and CDR2 sequences are SGHAT and FQNNGV. The CDR3 has 12 amino acids. The CDR3 region is CASSFNRGGYTF. CDR3 DNA: TGTGCCAGCAGCTTTAACAGGGGTGGCTACACCTTC.

The V call is TRBV7-3, the J call TRBJ2-3; 7 bases are a match to TRBD1. The ends lost 4 bases at V and 3 bases at J; junction bases unmatched: 7. CDR1 is SGHTA, CDR2 FQGTGA, per germline. The CDR3 extends over 15 amino acids. The CDR3 region has the DNA TGTGCCAGCAGCTCTAGGGGACAGAATACAGATACGCAGTATTTT. Encoded protein: CASSSRGQNTDTQYF.

The chain joins TRBV5-1 to TRBJ2-3, with 8 bases that match TRBD2. The CDR3 has 14 residues. Germline V CDR1 and CDR2: SGHRS, YFSETQ. Germline trimming cut 4 bases from V and 1 base from J; bases unmatched to any gene: 2. CDR3 residues: CASSAAGGTDTQYF. In DNA, the CDR3 is TGCGCCAGCAGCGCAGCGGGGGGCACAGATACGCAGTATTTT.

This clone was picked up one time. The rearrangement links TRBV10-2 to TRBJ2-3, with D perhaps assigned TRBD1 or TRBD2 (6 bases each). The CDR3 length is 15 residues. V was pared by 3 bases and J by 3 bases, with 13 bases between. CDR1 WSHSY and CDR2 SAAADI come from the germline V gene. CDR3 in amino acids: CASSEGGGETDTQYF. The CDR3 DNA follows: TGCGCCAGCAGTGAAGGAGGGGGAGAGACAGATACGCAGTATTTT.

The chain employs TRBV7-9 and TRBJ1-2; D gene unclear. The CDR3 contains 13 residues. Trimming left V 5 bases short and J 5 bases short, with 12 bases between. Germline-derived CDR1 and CDR2 are SEHNR and FQNEAQ (reference sequence). The chain's CDR3 is CASSPLSMYGYTF. Written as DNA, the CDR3 is TGTGCCAGCAGCCCTCTCTCCATGTATGGCTACACCTTC.

The CDR3 loop is CASSGTGVIEKLFF. The CDR3 DNA is TGTGCCAGCAGCGGGACAGGGGTGATTGAAAAACTGTTTTTT. The chain employs TRBV6-1 and TRBJ1-4; 10 nucleotides line up with TRBD1. The V gene's germline CDR1 is MNHNS and CDR2 SASEGT. With 6 bases clipped from V and 7 bases from J, the junction kept 5 bases outside the gene matches. The CDR3 contains 14 residues.

V and J are TRBV18 and TRBJ2-7; the D gene is possibly TRBD1 (5 bases). This CDR3 is 15 amino acids long. CDR1 is KGHSH, CDR2 LQKENI, per germline. Between the trimmed V and J ends, which lost 6 bases and 2 bases, there was a span of 17 bases. The CDR3 region has the DNA TGTGCCAGCTCGACACCCAACAGGCCCACCTACGAGCAGTACTTC. Translated, it gives CASSTPNRPTYEQYF.